Below are 4 T cell receptor beta chains sequenced from a single sample in a study of shared clonotypes between healthy human individuals. The naive CD8 subset, CD45RO-negative cells positively selected for CCR7, excluded terminally differentiated effector memory CD45RA+ cells. The data were produced by immunoSEQ multiplex PCR, yet TCRdb's version contains in-frame clones alone and is incomplete. The table has 560,000 or so clones, about 96% seen once. The source material was naive CD8+ T cells sorted from blood. Receptor source: a woman aged 30 to 39 in good health.

V gene TRBV5-4 combines with J gene TRBJ2-1; 7 bases match TRBD2. Germline values: CDR1 SGHNT, CDR2 YYREEE (reference sequence). The CDR3 has 16 residues. After removal of 7 bases from V and 6 bases from J, the junction contained 16 bases not matched to a gene. The CDR3 loop is CASGLGPAGVGNEQFF. CDR3 DNA: TGTGCCAGCGGGCTCGGCCCCGCGGGAGTTGGCAATGAGCAGTTCTTC.

V is TRBV5-8 and J is TRBJ2-7; no reliable D call. CDR1 is SGHTS, CDR2 YDEGEE, per germline. The CDR3 contains 11 residues. V was clipped by 1 base and J by 5 bases, with 4 bases between them. CDR3 loop: CASSLSHEQYF. The CDR3 nucleotides are TGTGCCAGCAGCTTGTCCCACGAGCAGTACTTC. The full variable domain, in which reference TRBV5-8 and TRBJ2-7 provide the parts outside the CDR3, is EAGVTQSPTHLIKTRGQQATLRCSPISGHTSVYWYQQALGLGLQFLLWYDEGEERNRGNFPPRFSGRQFPNYSSELNVNALELEDSALYLCASSLSHEQYFGPGTRLTVT.

The rearrangement links TRBV28 to TRBJ2-1; D perhaps matches TRBD1 (5 bases). Trimming removed 5 bases at V and 7 bases at J, with 18 bases between. The V gene's germline CDR1 is MDHEN and CDR2 SYDVKM. The CDR3 sequence is 15 residues long. The CDR3, as DNA: TGTGCCAGCAGTCTGGACATGAACGACGGGAATGAGCAGTTCTTC. This gives the protein CASSLDMNDGNEQFF.

The J gene is TRBJ1-3, the V gene TRBV5-6; D remains unclear. Deletions cut 3 bases from V and 0 bases from J, with 7 bases between. There are 14 residues in the CDR3. Per the germline V gene, CDR1 is SGHDT and CDR2 is YYEEEE. In DNA form, the CDR3 reads TGTGCCAGCAGCTATCAGTACTCTGGAAACACCATATATTTT. Residues: CASSYQYSGNTIYF.